This TCR beta chain was identified in a study of control samples from healthy donors and cancer patients. In its sample, this clone was seen a few times. Trimming removed 1 base at V and 5 bases at J, with 9 bases between. The germline V gene encodes CDR1 MNHNS and CDR2 SASEGT. The CDR3 is 14 amino acids. This table comes from immunoSEQ multiplex PCR, and its TCRdb copy is limited to in-frame clones, with some not included. The sample holds approximately 140,000 clones, approximately 94% seen once. The clonotype comes from a man aged 35-49 years in good health. This rearrangement joins TRBV6-1 to TRBJ1-5; no reliable D call. Input material: blood. The CDR3 region is CASSEVWGYQPQHF. CDR3 coding DNA: TGTGCCAGCAGTGAAGTCTGGGGATATCAGCCCCAGCATTTT.